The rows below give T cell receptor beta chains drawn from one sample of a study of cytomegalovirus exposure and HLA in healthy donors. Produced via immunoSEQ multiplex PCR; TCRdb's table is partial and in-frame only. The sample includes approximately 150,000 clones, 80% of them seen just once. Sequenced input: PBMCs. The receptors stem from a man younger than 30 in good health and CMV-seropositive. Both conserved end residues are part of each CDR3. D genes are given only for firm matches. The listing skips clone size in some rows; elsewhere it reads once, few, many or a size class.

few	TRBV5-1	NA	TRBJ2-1	CASSLSEGSYNEQFF	TGCGCCAGCAGCTTATCGGAGGGGTCCTACAATGAGCAGTTCTTC
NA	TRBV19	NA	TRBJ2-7	CASGEGEASYEQYF	TGTGCCAGCGGGGAGGGGGAGGCTTCCTACGAGCAGTACTTC
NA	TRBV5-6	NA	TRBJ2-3	CASSFLRPSQDTQYF	TGTGCCAGCAGCTTTCTCCGGCCTAGCCAAGATACGCAGTATTTT
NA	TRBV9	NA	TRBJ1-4	CASSVGAAAVEKLFF	TGTGCCAGCAGCGTTGGGGCGGCGGCAGTGGAAAAACTGTTTTTT
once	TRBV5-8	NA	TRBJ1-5	CASSFPGPQPQHF	TGTGCCAGCAGCTTTCCAGGGCCTCAGCCCCAGCATTTT
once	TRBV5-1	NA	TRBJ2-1	CASSLAGRGDYNEQFF	TGCGCCAGCAGCTTGGCCGGCAGGGGAGACTACAATGAGCAGTTCTTC
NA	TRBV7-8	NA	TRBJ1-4	CASRTDWVSNEKLFF	TGTGCCAGCAGGACAGACTGGGTCTCTAATGAAAAACTGTTTTTT
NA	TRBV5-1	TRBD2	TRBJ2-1	CASSLDLAGGRNEQFF	TGCGCCAGCAGCTTGGACCTAGCGGGAGGTCGCAATGAGCAGTTCTTC
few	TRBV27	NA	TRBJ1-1	CASSFFFNTEAFF	TGTGCCAGCAGTTTCTTCTTTAACACTGAAGCTTTCTTT
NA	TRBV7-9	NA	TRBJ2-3	CASSLGGARPDTQYF	TGTGCCAGCAGCCTCGGCGGGGCAAGGCCAGATACGCAGTATTTT
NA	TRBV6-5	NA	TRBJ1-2	CASSPPGGADGYTF	TGTGCCAGCAGTCCCCCGGGGGGGGCGGATGGCTACACCTTC
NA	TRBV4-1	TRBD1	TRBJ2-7	CASSQRGPRQGAISDEQYF	TGCGCCAGCAGCCAACGGGGCCCAAGACAGGGGGCGATTTCGGACGAGCAGTACTTC
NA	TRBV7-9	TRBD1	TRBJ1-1	CSSSDRAFRAFF	TGTTCCAGCAGTGACAGGGCCTTTCGCGCTTTCTTT
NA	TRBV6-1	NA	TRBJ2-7	CAGARGPGGEQYF	TGTGCCGGTGCAAGGGGTCCTGGCGGCGAGCAGTACTTC
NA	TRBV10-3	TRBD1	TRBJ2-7	CAIRDDRDEQYF	TGTGCCATCAGGGATGACAGGGACGAGCAGTACTTC
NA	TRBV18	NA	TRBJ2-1	CASSPVAGSYNEQFF	TGTGCCAGCTCACCAGTCGCGGGATCATACAATGAGCAGTTCTTC
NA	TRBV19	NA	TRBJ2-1	CASSIDFYNEQFF	TGTGCCAGTAGTATAGACTTTTACAATGAGCAGTTCTTC
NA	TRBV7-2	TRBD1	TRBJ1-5	CASSRDSNQPQHF	TGTGCCAGCAGCCGGGACAGTAATCAGCCCCAGCATTTT
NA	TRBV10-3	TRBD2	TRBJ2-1	CAISEGLAGTNEQFF	TGTGCCATCAGTGAGGGACTAGCGGGGACCAATGAGCAGTTCTTC
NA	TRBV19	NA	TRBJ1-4	CASSPIEAASNEKLFF	TGTGCCAGTAGTCCCATTGAGGCGGCATCTAATGAAAAACTGTTTTTT
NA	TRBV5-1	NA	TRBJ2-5	CASSSSQETQYF	TGCGCCAGCAGCAGCTCCCAAGAGACCCAGTACTTC
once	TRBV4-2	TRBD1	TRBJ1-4	CASSQEGGQVPGKLFF	TGTGCCAGCAGCCAAGAAGGGGGACAGGTTCCGGGAAAACTGTTTTTT
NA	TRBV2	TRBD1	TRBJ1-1	CASSFTGDTEAFF	TGTGCCAGCAGTTTTACAGGGGACACTGAAGCTTTCTTT
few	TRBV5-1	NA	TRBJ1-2	CASSLRSGAGNYGYTF	TGCGCCAGCAGCTTGAGGTCAGGGGCGGGTAACTATGGCTACACCTTC
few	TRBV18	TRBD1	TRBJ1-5	CASSPLTTGTGQPQHF	TGTGCCAGCTCACCACTCACGACAGGGACCGGTCAGCCCCAGCATTTT
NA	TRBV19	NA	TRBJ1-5	CASSMKQDQPQHF	TGTGCCAGTAGTATGAAACAGGATCAGCCCCAGCATTTT
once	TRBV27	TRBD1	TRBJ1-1	CASSQTGVMNTEAFF	TGTGCCAGCAGTCAGACAGGGGTCATGAACACTGAAGCTTTCTTT
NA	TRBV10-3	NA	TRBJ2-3	CAISESTSGTSTDTQYF	TGTGCCATCAGTGAGTCGACGTCAGGAACTAGCACAGATACGCAGTATTTT
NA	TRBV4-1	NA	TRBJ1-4	CASSQVVESRNEKLFF	TGCGCCAGCAGCCAAGTGGTGGAGTCACGTAATGAAAAACTGTTTTTT
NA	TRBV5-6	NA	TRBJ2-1	CASSFDGLPPYNEQFF	TGTGCCAGCAGCTTCGACGGACTACCACCTTACAATGAGCAGTTCTTC
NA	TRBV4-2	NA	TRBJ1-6	CASSQDRTGDNSPLHF	TGTGCCAGCAGCCAAGATCGGACGGGAGATAATTCACCCCTCCACTTT
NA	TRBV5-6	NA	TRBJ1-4	CASSLGVRRGKNEKLFF	TGTGCCAGCAGCTTGGGGGTTCGCAGGGGAAAAAATGAAAAACTGTTTTTT
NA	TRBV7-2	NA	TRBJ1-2	CASSLARGPGGYTF	TGTGCCAGCAGCTTAGCGCGGGGGCCAGGCGGCTACACCTTC
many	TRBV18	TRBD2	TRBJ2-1	CASSPTGGTLAVIPEQFF	TGTGCCAGCTCACCTACGGGAGGTACGCTTGCGGTAATTCCGGAGCAGTTCTTC
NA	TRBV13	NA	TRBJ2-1	CASSLGPSGEQFF	TGTGCCAGCAGCTTAGGCCCGAGCGGGGAGCAGTTCTTC
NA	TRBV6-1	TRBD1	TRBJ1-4	CASSDGTGNEKLFF	TGTGCCAGCAGTGACGGGACAGGGAATGAAAAACTGTTTTTT
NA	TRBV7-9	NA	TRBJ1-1	CSSRLQSNTEAFF	TGTTCCAGTCGCTTACAGTCGAACACTGAAGCTTTCTTT
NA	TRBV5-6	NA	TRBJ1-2	CASSPEAGGYTF	TGTGCCAGCAGCCCCGAGGCAGGGGGCTACACCTTC
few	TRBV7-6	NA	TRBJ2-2	CASSWTGLMNTGELFF	TGTGCCAGCAGCTGGACGGGACTCATGAACACCGGGGAGCTGTTTTTT
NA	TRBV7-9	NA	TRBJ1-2	CASSEHRRRQGYYGYTF	TGTGCCAGCAGCGAACACCGACGACGCCAGGGGTACTATGGCTACACCTTC
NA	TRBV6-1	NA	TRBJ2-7	CASSERRKGVWGRFPDEQYF	TGTGCCAGCAGTGAACGGAGGAAGGGGGTCTGGGGGCGATTCCCGGACGAGCAGTACTTC
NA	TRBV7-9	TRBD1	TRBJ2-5	CASSLLTGASETQYF	TGTGCCAGCAGCTTGTTGACAGGGGCGTCAGAGACCCAGTACTTC
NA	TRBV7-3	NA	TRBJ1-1	CASSFGGSTEAFF	TGTGCCAGCAGCTTCGGCGGTAGCACTGAAGCTTTCTTT
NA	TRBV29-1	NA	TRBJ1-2	CSVDIGGDNYGYTF	TGCAGCGTTGACATCGGGGGGGATAACTATGGCTACACCTTC
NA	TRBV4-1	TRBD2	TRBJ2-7	CASSQDRELAVYEQYF	TGCGCCAGCAGCCAAGATCGGGAACTAGCGGTCTACGAGCAGTACTTC
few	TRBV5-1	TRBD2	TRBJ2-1	CASSLSTSGGSGEQFF	TGCGCCAGCAGCCTCTCCACTAGCGGGGGGTCGGGTGAGCAGTTCTTC
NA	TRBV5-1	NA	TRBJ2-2	CASSLGQGGTGELFF	TGCGCCAGCAGCTTGGGCCAGGGAGGAACCGGGGAGCTGTTTTTT